The clone carrying this TCR beta chain turned up a few times. What it binds is unknown. The entry originates in a study of cytomegalovirus exposure and HLA in healthy donors. Study context: Among fewer than 500 genotyped donors, around 77% fell in the Caucasian-associated ancestry cluster. Study-wide results and limits: The study carried out a later analysis of TCR beta sequences. It associated approximately 17,000 of them with specific HLA alleles at a false discovery rate of 0.05. The authors excluded some V segments, including TRBV6-2 and TRBV6-3, as indistinguishable.

Researchers ran the PCR with 60 Vbeta and 13 Jbeta primers. Sequencing was performed with immunoSEQ multiplex PCR; in TCRdb, only in-frame clones are kept and a portion is missing. The data show about 190,000 clones, 79% seen once. V lost 6 bases, J lost 6 bases, and 5 bases stayed unmatched. Germline V lookup: CDR1 MNHNY, CDR2 SVGAGI (reference sequence). CDR3 length: 12 residues. The TCR was taken from a woman aged 18-30 years in good health and CMV-seronegative. V gene TRBV6-6 combines with J gene TRBJ2-7; 7 nucleotides align to TRBD2. What was sequenced was PBMCs. The CDR3 sequence is CASRLASGEQYF. The CDR3 coding sequence is TGTGCCAGCAGACTCGCTAGCGGCGAGCAGTACTTC.